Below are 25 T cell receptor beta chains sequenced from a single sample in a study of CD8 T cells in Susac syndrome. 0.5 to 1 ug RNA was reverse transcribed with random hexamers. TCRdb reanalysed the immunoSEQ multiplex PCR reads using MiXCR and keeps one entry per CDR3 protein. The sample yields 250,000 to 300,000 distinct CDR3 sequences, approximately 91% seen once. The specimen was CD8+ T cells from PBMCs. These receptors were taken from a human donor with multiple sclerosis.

CDR3 coding DNA: TGTGCCAGCAGCCTGACCGGTTCGACCTACGAGCAGTACTTC. It codes for CASSLTGSTYEQYF. The chain carries TRBV28 and TRBJ2-7; D unresolved. CDR3 size: 14 residues. Germline CDR1 MDHEN, CDR2 SYDVKM. The V end was cut by 6 bases, the J end by 2 bases, with 14 bases between.

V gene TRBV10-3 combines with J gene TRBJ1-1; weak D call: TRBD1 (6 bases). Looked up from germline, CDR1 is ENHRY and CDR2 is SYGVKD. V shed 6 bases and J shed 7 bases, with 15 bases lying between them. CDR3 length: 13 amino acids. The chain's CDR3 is CAISEGVTFEAFF. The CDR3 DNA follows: TGTGCCATCAGCGAGGGGGTTACCTTTGAAGCTTTCTTT.

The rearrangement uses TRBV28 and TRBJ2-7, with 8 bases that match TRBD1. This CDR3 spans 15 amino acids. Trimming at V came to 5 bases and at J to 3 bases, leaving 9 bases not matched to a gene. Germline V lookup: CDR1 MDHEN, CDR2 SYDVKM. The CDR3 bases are TGTGCCAGCAGTGTCGGACAGGGATCCCTCTACGAGCAGTACTTC. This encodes CASSVGQGSLYEQYF.

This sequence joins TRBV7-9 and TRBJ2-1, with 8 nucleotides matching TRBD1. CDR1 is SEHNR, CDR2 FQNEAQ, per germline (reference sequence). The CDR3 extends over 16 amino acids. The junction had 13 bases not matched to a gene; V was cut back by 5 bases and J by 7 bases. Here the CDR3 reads CASSPRTGSPRNEQFF. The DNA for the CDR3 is TGTGCCAGCAGCCCACGGACAGGGAGTCCAAGGAATGAGCAGTTCTTC.

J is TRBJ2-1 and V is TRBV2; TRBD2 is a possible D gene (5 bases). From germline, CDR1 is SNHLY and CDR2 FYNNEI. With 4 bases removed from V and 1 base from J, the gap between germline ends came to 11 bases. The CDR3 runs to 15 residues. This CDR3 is CASSAADRSYNEQFF. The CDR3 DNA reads TGTGCCAGCAGTGCAGCGGACCGTTCCTACAATGAGCAGTTCTTC.

CDR3 region: CASSLAPDQETQYF. The CDR3 nucleotides are TGCGCCAGCAGCTTGGCCCCCGATCAAGAGACCCAGTACTTC. The chain links TRBV5-1 to TRBJ2-5; no clear D. Germline values: CDR1 SGHRS, CDR2 YFSETQ. The ends were cut back, 0 bases at V and 2 bases at J, with 8 bases in the middle. CDR3 length: 14 amino acids.

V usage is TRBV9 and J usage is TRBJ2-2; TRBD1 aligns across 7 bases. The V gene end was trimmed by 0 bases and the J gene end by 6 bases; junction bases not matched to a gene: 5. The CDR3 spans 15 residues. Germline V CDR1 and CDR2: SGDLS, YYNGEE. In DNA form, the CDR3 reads TGTGCCAGCAGCGTAGAGGGTCAGGGGGCCGGGGAGCTGTTTTTT. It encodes CASSVEGQGAGELFF.

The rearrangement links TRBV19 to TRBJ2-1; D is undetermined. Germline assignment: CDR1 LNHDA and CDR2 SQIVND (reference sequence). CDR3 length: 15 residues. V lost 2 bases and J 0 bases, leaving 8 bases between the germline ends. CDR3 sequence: CASSILLSSYNEQFF. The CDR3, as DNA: TGTGCCAGTAGTATACTACTCAGCTCCTACAATGAGCAGTTCTTC.

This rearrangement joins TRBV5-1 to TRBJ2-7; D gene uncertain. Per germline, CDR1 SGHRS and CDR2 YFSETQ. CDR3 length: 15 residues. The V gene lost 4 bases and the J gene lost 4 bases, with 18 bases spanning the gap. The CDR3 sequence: CASSHSVDAMYEQYF. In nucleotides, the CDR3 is TGCGCCAGCAGCCACAGCGTGGATGCGATGTACGAGCAGTACTTC.

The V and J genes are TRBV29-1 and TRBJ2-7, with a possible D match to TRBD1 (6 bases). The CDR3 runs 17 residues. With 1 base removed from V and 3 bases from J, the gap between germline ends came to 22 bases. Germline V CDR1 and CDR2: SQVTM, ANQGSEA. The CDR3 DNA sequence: TGCAGCGTTGAAGGGCCCCGTCTCAGGGGCACCAACTACGAGCAGTACTTC. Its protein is CSVEGPRLRGTNYEQYF.

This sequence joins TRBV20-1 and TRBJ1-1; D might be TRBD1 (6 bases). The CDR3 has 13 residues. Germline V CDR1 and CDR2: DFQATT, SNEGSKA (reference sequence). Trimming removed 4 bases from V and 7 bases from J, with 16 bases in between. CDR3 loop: CSAIGEGGIEAFF. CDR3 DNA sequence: TGCAGTGCTATAGGTGAGGGGGGAATTGAAGCTTTCTTT.

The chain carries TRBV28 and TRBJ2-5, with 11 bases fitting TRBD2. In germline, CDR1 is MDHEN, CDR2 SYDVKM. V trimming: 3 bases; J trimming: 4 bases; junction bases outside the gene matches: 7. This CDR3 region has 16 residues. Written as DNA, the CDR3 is TGTGCCAGCAGTTTTGACGGACTAGCGGGTCCAGAGACCCAGTACTTC. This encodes CASSFDGLAGPETQYF.

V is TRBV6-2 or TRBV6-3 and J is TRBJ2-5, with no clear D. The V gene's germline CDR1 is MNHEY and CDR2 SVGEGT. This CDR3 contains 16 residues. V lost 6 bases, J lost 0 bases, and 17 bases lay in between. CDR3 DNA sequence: TGTGCCAGCAGCAACTTCGGACGGCAGTACCAAGAGACCCAGTACTTC. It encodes CASSNFGRQYQETQYF.

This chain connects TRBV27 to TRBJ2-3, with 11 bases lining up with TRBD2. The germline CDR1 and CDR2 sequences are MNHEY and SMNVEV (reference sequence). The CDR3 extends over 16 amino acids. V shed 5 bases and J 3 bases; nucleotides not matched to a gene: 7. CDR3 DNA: TGTGCCAGCAGTCCACTAGCGGGAGTTTTGACAGATACGCAGTATTTT. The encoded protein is CASSPLAGVLTDTQYF.

The CDR3 loop is CSARETTGGHTEAFF. CDR3 DNA: TGCAGTGCTAGAGAAACGACAGGAGGACACACTGAAGCTTTCTTT. The chain links TRBV20-1 to TRBJ1-1; maybe TRBD1 (6 bases). The CDR3 is made up of 15 amino acids. In germline, CDR1 is DFQATT, CDR2 SNEGSKA (reference sequence). V lost 0 bases to trimming and J lost 3 bases, with 14 bases between them.

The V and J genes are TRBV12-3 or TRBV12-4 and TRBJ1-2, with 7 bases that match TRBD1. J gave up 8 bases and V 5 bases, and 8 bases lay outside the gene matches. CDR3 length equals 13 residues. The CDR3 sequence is CASSPTGSGGYTF. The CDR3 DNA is TGTGCCAGCAGTCCGACAGGGTCGGGGGGCTACACCTTC.

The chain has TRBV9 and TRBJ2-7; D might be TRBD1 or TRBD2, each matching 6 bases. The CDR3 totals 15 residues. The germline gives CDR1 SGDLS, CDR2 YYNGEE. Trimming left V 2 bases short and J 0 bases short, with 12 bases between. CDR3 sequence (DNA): TGTGCCAGCAGCGTGGAGGGGACAAGCTCCTACGAGCAGTACTTC. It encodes CASSVEGTSSYEQYF.

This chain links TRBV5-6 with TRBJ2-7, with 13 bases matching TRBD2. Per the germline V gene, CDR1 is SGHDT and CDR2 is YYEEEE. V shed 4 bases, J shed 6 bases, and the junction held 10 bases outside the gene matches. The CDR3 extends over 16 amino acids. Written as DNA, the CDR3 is TGTGCCAGCAGCCTTGGACTAGCGGGAGACGGGGTCGAGCAGTACTTC. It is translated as CASSLGLAGDGVEQYF. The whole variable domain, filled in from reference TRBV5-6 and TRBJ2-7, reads DAGVTQSPTHLIKTRGQQVTLRCSPKSGHDTVSWYQQALGQGPQFIFQYYEEEERQRGNFPDRFSGHQFPNYSSELNVNALLLGDSALYLCASSLGLAGDGVEQYFGPGTRLTVT.

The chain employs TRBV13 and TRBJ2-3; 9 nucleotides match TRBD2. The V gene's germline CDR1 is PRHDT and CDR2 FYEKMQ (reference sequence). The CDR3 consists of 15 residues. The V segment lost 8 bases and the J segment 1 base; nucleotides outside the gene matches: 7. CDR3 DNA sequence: TGTGCCAGCTCAACTAGCGGGTCTGGCACAGATACGCAGTATTTT. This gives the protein CASSTSGSGTDTQYF.

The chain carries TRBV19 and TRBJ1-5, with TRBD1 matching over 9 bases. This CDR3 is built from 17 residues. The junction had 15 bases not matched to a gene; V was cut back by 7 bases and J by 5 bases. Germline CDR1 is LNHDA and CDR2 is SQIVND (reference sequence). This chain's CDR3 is CASTEGTGPRSDQPQHF. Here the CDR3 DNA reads TGTGCCAGTACCGAGGGGACAGGGCCTCGGTCAGATCAGCCCCAGCATTTT.

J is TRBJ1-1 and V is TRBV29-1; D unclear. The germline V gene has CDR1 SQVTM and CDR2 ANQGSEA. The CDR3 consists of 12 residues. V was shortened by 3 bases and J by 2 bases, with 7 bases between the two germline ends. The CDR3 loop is CSVETPNTEAFF. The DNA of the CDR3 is TGCAGCGTTGAGACTCCTAACACTGAAGCTTTCTTT.

The CDR3 nucleotides are TGTGCCAGTAGTATAGGGTCAGCGAACACTGAAGCTTTCTTT. As protein: CASSIGSANTEAFF. This chain joins TRBV19 and TRBJ1-1, with D uncertain. This CDR3 contains 14 residues. Germline V gives CDR1 LNHDA, CDR2 SQIVND (reference sequence). V lost 1 base and J 1 base, leaving 7 bases between the germline ends.

The CDR3 loop is CASSSPPRTAKDTQYF. The CDR3 DNA reads TGTGCCAGCAGTTCCCCCCCACGCACGGCGAAAGATACGCAGTATTTT. The V gene is TRBV28, the J gene TRBJ2-3; D unclear. This CDR3 region has 16 residues. CDR1 and CDR2 (germline): MDHEN, SYDVKM. V was cut by 4 bases and J by 5 bases, with 19 bases left in between.

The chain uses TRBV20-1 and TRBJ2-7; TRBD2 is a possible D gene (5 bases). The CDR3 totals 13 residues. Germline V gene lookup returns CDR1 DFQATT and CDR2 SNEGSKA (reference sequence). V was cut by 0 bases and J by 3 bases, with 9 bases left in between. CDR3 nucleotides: TGCAGTGCTAGAGACGGGAACTACTACGAGCAGTACTTC. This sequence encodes CSARDGNYYEQYF.

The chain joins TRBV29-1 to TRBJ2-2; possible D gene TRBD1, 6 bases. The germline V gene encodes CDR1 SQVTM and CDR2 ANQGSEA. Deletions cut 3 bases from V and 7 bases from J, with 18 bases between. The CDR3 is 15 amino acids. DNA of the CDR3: TGCAGCGTTGAGAGGATAACCAGGGGTGACGGGGAGCTGTTTTTT. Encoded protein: CSVERITRGDGELFF.